This TCR beta chain was recorded in a study of PD-1 blockade in classical Hodgkin lymphoma (dated by TCRdb to about 2020). Context from the whole study: Nivolumab dosing was 3 mg/kg intravenously every 2 weeks, continuing until either disease progression or unacceptable toxicity. The study used TCR beta sequencing and CyTOF to define a peripheral blood immune signature of response to PD-1 blockade in classical Hodgkin lymphoma.

In light of the paper, this sample's time point label describes: cycle 1 day 1 (C1D1), immediately before nivolumab initiation. Relapse after autologous stem cell transplantation had occurred in all trial patients, and cohorts A, B and C were distinguished by prior brentuximab vedotin exposure. The trial cohort comprised a few dozen patients with relapsed/refractory classical Hodgkin lymphoma whose best overall responses were complete response, partial response or progressive disease. Trial patients were treated with single-agent nivolumab in the multi-cohort phase II CheckMate 205 trial. An independent review committee assessed best overall response by applying the 2007 International Working Group response criteria. PBMCs from the trial were collected at three points: immediately before nivolumab initiation (C1D1), and during therapy at cycle 2 day 1 and cycle 4 day 1. After peripheral blood was drawn into 8 mL Vacutainer Cell Preparation Tubes, PBMCs were isolated by centrifugation and then cryopreserved.

Comments on this clone: There is no known antigen for this receptor. Per-base qualities were not stored, and no clone one base away is much larger.

Genomic DNA was isolated using the Qiagen DNeasy kit from unsorted PBMCs as well as from negatively selected CD4+ and CD8+ fractions. Using primers that anneal to V and J segments, immunoSEQ multiplex PCR amplified the TCR beta CDR3 regions. A synthetic immune receptor repertoire was used to minimize amplification bias, and any remaining bias was removed computationally after sequencing. The paper's processing steps were these. Repertoire diversity was quantified as the Shannon entropy index using custom Python scripts. The unsorted, CD4+ and CD8+ repertoires were each analyzed separately, with the exception of combined analyses, where CD4+ and CD8+ sequences were merged in silico. Clonal expansion was defined as a frequency increase of at least 2-fold after treatment compared with C1D1, and clones undetected at baseline were assigned a pseudocount of 0.5. Singleton clones were defined as clones with 0 or 1 copy at C1D1, and non-singleton clones were defined as clones with 2 or more copies. By matching protein sequences in sorted samples from the same patient, clones expanded in unsorted samples were annotated as CD4+, CD8+ or unknown. Wilcoxon tests on paired samples were used to test diversity changes from C1D1 to C4D1. The immuneACCESS repertoire file appears here via TCRdb, limited to in-frame rearrangements. These files lack a portion of the clones; in checked studies, under half of the deficit traces to unresolved V genes, and the cause of the others is not known. V and J calls and clone size are given by that table; D and trimming were obtained from the DNA. This sample comprises 10,000 to 15,000 clones, about 90% of them detected only once. The ten largest clones capture roughly a tenth of the sample.

Overall study outcomes, separate from this receptor: Among trial patients, those achieving complete response had baseline diversity similar to that of newly diagnosed patients, while diversity was significantly lower in partial responders and progressors. CD4+ but not CD8+ TCR diversity rose significantly by C4D1 (p=0.0027 vs p=0.16), most apparent in complete responders (p=0.02). Lower diversity was observed in patients in whom nivolumab was started less than 1 year after ASCT, and these patients were excluded from later analyses so that confounding by immune reconstitution would be avoided. Baseline TCR diversity was reported to be lower in newly diagnosed patients than in healthy donors and to be lower still in relapsed/refractory patients. The study was restricted to a single clinical trial cohort, and the causes of repertoire differences, possibly disease activity or prior therapy, were left undefined.

Counted from cysteine to phenylalanine, this CDR3 has 15 amino acids. The entry retains the CDR3 DNA only, 45 bases that are in frame from base 1. The germline V end is reduced by 2 bases and the J end by 2 bases; junction bases left unmatched: 1. CDR1 SGHRS and CDR2 YFSETQ were looked up in the germline V gene. The specimen was peripheral blood mononuclear cells (PBMCs), collected at baseline. The V and J segments used are TRBV5-1 and TRBJ2-6, with 7 bases aligning to TRBD1. The clonotype originates from a human donor with classical Hodgkin lymphoma. CDR3 sequence: CASSFTGAGANVLTF. The sequenced DNA is TGCGCCAGCAGCTTTACAGGGGCTGGGGCCAACGTCCTGACTTTC.